This record covers a single T cell receptor (beta chain). Its antigen remains unknown. cDNA prepared by RNA extraction and subsequent reverse transcription served as the template for sequencing. TCRdb keeps only in-frame clones here, not all; method: immunoSEQ multiplex PCR. Of 180,000 or so clones listed, about 55% were seen once; the top ten hold approximately 11%. Treatment given: oral pan-JAK inhibitor, 5-10 mg twice daily. This specimen comes from a study of CD8+ T cells in alopecia areata. General study results and limits: Within the top 100, expanded CD8+ clones significantly decreased with tofacitinib, as did scalp clonality.

Germline V gene data show CDR1 as SGHDT and CDR2 as YYEEEE. This CDR3 contains 13 residues. V shed 6 bases and J shed 0 bases, with 9 bases lying between them. This rearrangement joins TRBV5-6 to TRBJ1-2; no clear D. Sequenced here: CD8+ T cells sorted from blood, sampled at week 24, from a patient treated with tofacitinib. This TCR derives from a human donor with alopecia areata. CDR3 residues: CASNGGTNYGYTF. The CDR3 nucleotides are TGTGCCAGCAACGGCGGGACTAACTATGGCTACACCTTC.